This TCR beta chain was recovered during a study of cytomegalovirus exposure and HLA in healthy donors. Germline CDR1 LGHNA, CDR2 YSLEER. This CDR3 has 14 residues. Trimming took off 1 base at V and 4 bases at J, with 11 bases between the two ends. In the PCR, 60 Vbeta and 13 Jbeta primers were used. Clones were read by immunoSEQ multiplex PCR, and TCRdb kept only the in-frame ones, dropping some. The sample holds around 79,000 clones, over 60% seen once. This TCR was sampled from a middle-aged woman in good health and CMV-seropositive. The chain carries TRBV4-3 and TRBJ2-7; possibly TRBD2 for D (6 bases). The specimen was PBMCs. The CDR3 DNA sequence: TGCGCCAGCAGCCAAGGACTAGTTGGGTACGAGCAGTACTTC. It yields the protein CASSQGLVGYEQYF.